Included here is one T cell receptor (beta chain) sequence, with context. Its antigen is not identified. Possible read error: a much larger clone is one base away. The authors ran a second PCR of roughly 6 to 11 cycles using a sample-barcoded 5' primer and a J-beta primer mix. A template-switch adaptor that had 12 random nucleotides put a tag on each cDNA molecule. TCRdb analysed the 5' RACE reads with MiXCR anew, one entry per CDR3 protein. The data hold around 870,000 distinct CDR3 sequences, with 29% observed a single time. This CDR3 contains 15 residues. Germline V gene lookup returns CDR1 MNHEY and CDR2 SVGEGT. This entry belongs to a study of blood T cells in healthy people across ages. Whole-study findings and limits: Donor CMV infection status was unknown, possibly confounding age-related changes in expanded clonotypes. Relative to aged donors, long-lived donors carried more naive CD4+ cells and displayed higher diversity.

This receptor was taken from a woman over 75 in good health. Sequencing was done on a sample of blood. The rearrangement joins TRBV6-2 or TRBV6-3 to TRBJ2-1; no clear D gene. As DNA, the CDR3 is TGTGGCAGCAGTTATTCTACAACCTCCTACAATGAGCAGTTCTTC. This encodes CGSSYSTTSYNEQFF.